Presented here are 19 T cell receptor beta chains from one specimen sequenced in a study of PD-1 blockade in classical Hodgkin lymphoma. Every patient experienced relapse after autologous stem cell transplantation, and brentuximab vedotin exposure varied. The data were produced by immunoSEQ multiplex PCR, yet TCRdb's version contains in-frame clones alone and is incomplete. The table has 84,000 or so clones, about nine tenths seen once; the top ten hold roughly 2.6%. Source: peripheral blood mononuclear cells (PBMCs), taken before the second cycle of nivolumab. The receptors were gathered from a human donor with classical Hodgkin lymphoma.

This chain connects TRBV9 to TRBJ1-4; tentative D call: TRBD1 (5 bases). V was clipped by 0 bases and J by 5 bases, with 11 bases between them. CDR3 length: 15 amino acids. Germline CDR1 and CDR2: SGDLS and YYNGEE. CDR3 in DNA: TGTGCCAGCAGCGTAGCTTCAGGGTCAAATGAAAAACTGTTTTTT. It translates to CASSVASGSNEKLFF.

The chain has TRBV27 and TRBJ2-2; maybe TRBD1 (5 bases). The CDR3 spans 14 residues. The germline V gene has CDR1 MNHEY and CDR2 SMNVEV (reference sequence). V was cut by 6 bases and J by 3 bases, with 11 bases left in between. For the CDR3, the DNA is TGTGCCAGCAGGTCAACAGGATACACCGGGGAGCTGTTTTTT. It yields the protein CASRSTGYTGELFF.

The J gene is TRBJ1-1, the V gene TRBV28, with 9 bases matching TRBD1. Germline V gene lookup returns CDR1 MDHEN and CDR2 SYDVKM. The CDR3 covers 15 residues. V shed 5 bases, J shed 10 bases, and the junction held 14 bases outside the gene matches. CDR3 in amino acids: CASSPSVGTGGRAFF. For the CDR3, the DNA is TGTGCCAGCAGTCCCAGCGTCGGCACAGGGGGCAGAGCTTTCTTT. The full variable domain, completed using reference TRBV28 and TRBJ1-1, is DVKVTQSSRYLVKRTGEKVFLECVQDMDHENMFWYRQDPGLGLRLIYFSYDVKMKEKGDIPEGYSVSREKKERFSLILESASTNQTSMYLCASSPSVGTGGRAFFGQGTRLTVV.

The V call is TRBV5-6, the J call TRBJ2-3; 9 bases map to TRBD2. The germline V gene encodes CDR1 SGHDT and CDR2 YYEEEE. The CDR3 totals 16 residues. Trimming at V came to 2 bases and at J to 0 bases, leaving 4 bases not matched to a gene. The CDR3 DNA reads TGTGCCAGCAGCTTTATTACTAGCGGGAGCACAGATACGCAGTATTTT. Protein product: CASSFITSGSTDTQYF.

The gene calls are TRBV6-5 and TRBJ2-3; weak D call: TRBD2 (6 bases). The V end lost 10 bases, the J end lost 2 bases, and 16 bases lay between the germline ends. Germline V CDR1 and CDR2: MNHEY, SVGAGI. This CDR3 spans 14 amino acids. CDR3 sequence (DNA): TGTGCCACCAAGAGTAGCGGCTACACAGATACGCAGTATTTT. Protein product: CATKSSGYTDTQYF.

The chain couples TRBV12-5 to TRBJ1-2; D unresolved. Trimming took off 0 bases at V and 3 bases at J, with 14 bases between the two ends. This CDR3 has 16 amino acids. CDR1 LGHNT and CDR2 FRNRAP come from the germline V gene. The CDR3, as DNA: TGTGCTAGTGGTTTGGTAGAGTGGCAGGCAGACTATGGCTACACCTTC. This gives the protein CASGLVEWQADYGYTF. Full variable domain (remainder filled in from reference TRBV12-5 and TRBJ1-2): DARVTQTPRHKVTEMGQEVTMRCQPILGHNTVFWYRQTMMQGLELLAYFRNRAPLDDSGMPKDRFSAEMPDATLATLKIQPSEPRDSAVYFCASGLVEWQADYGYTFGSGTRLTVV.

V is TRBV27 and J is TRBJ2-3, with D possibly TRBD2 on 6 matching bases. This CDR3 is built from 16 residues. Trimming stripped 4 bases from V and 0 bases from J, with 14 bases between. CDR1 and CDR2 (germline): MNHEY, SMNVEV (reference sequence). CDR3 sequence reads: CASSSPLAESTDTQYF. CDR3 DNA: TGTGCCAGCAGTTCACCTTTAGCGGAGAGCACAGATACGCAGTATTTT.

V gene TRBV30 combines with J gene TRBJ2-2; 11 bases map to TRBD2. Unmatched junction bases numbered 8, after V lost 2 bases and J lost 9 bases. Germline loops: CDR1 GTSNPN, CDR2 SVGIG (reference sequence). This CDR3 is 15 amino acids long. The CDR3 region is CAWSQLAGAARELFF. The CDR3 DNA sequence: TGTGCCTGGAGTCAACTAGCGGGAGCTGCCCGGGAGCTGTTTTTT.

The rearrangement joins TRBV25-1 to TRBJ1-1; D possibly corresponds to TRBD1 (5 bases). Germline V gene sequence: CDR1 MGHDK, CDR2 SYGVNS. This CDR3 comprises 14 residues. The V end was cut by 4 bases, the J end by 5 bases, with 14 bases between. The CDR3 is CASSGGRLSTEAFF. In DNA, the CDR3 is TGTGCCAGCAGTGGGGGACGGCTGAGTACTGAAGCTTTCTTT.

The rearrangement joins TRBV5-4 to TRBJ1-1; D remains ambiguous. Trimming removed 0 bases at V and 2 bases at J, with 11 bases between. Per germline, CDR1 SGHNT and CDR2 YYREEE (reference sequence). CDR3 length: 15 residues. The CDR3 DNA follows: TGTGCCAGCAGCTTGGCTGGGGATGCTAACACTGAAGCTTTCTTT. Its protein is CASSLAGDANTEAFF. The full variable domain, in which reference TRBV5-4 and TRBJ1-1 provide the parts outside the CDR3, is ETGVTQSPTHLIKTRGQQVTLRCSSQSGHNTVSWYQQALGQGPQFIFQYYREEENGRGNFPPRFSGLQFPNYSSELNVNALELDDSALYLCASSLAGDANTEAFFGQGTRLTVV.

In DNA form, the CDR3 reads TGTGCCAGCTCAGCGACTCTAAACACTGAAGCTTTCTTT. Its translation: CASSATLNTEAFF. The chain is built from TRBV18 and TRBJ1-1; no clear D gene. The CDR3 runs 13 residues. The V end was cut by 5 bases, the J end by 2 bases, with 9 bases between. Germline CDR1 and CDR2: KGHSH and LQKENI. Combining the CDR3 with reference TRBV18 and TRBJ1-1 gives the whole variable domain NAGVMQNPRHLVRRRGQEARLRCSPMKGHSHVYWYRQLPEEGLKFMVYLQKENIIDESGMPKERFSAEFPKEGPSILRIQQVVRGDSAAYFCASSATLNTEAFFGQGTRLTVV.

The chain carries TRBV30 and TRBJ2-2, with 8 bases matching TRBD1. Trimming at V came to 4 bases and at J to 3 bases, leaving 10 bases not matched to a gene. In germline, CDR1 is GTSNPN, CDR2 SVGIG (reference sequence). This CDR3 has 16 amino acids. CDR3: CAWNPRGRGDTGELFF. In DNA, the CDR3 is TGTGCCTGGAATCCCAGGGGGCGTGGAGACACCGGGGAGCTGTTTTTT.

The V call is TRBV27, the J call TRBJ2-1, with no clear D. The V end was cut by 6 bases, the J end by 2 bases, with 17 bases between. Germline V gives CDR1 MNHEY, CDR2 SMNVEV (reference sequence). The CDR3 length is 16 residues. The CDR3 loop reads CASRNIKPTTYNEQFF. The CDR3 DNA is TGTGCCAGCAGAAATATTAAGCCGACCACCTACAATGAGCAGTTCTTC.

This rearrangement joins TRBV6-1 to TRBJ2-7; tentative D call: TRBD2 (5 bases). V was cut by 8 bases and J by 0 bases, with 11 bases left in between. The CDR3 contains 13 residues. CDR1 and CDR2 from the germline V gene are MNHNS and SASEGT. The DNA for the CDR3 is TGTGCCAGCGGCATACTAGGCTCCTACGAGCAGTACTTC. Its protein is CASGILGSYEQYF.

The chain uses TRBV7-9 and TRBJ2-5; TRBD1 or TRBD2 may be the D gene (6 bases each). In germline, CDR1 is SEHNR, CDR2 FQNEAQ (reference sequence). Deletions cut 5 bases from V and 1 base from J, with 11 bases between. CDR3 length: 14 residues. The CDR3 region is CASSVGGRQETQYF. DNA of the CDR3: TGTGCCAGCAGCGTTGGGGGGCGCCAAGAGACCCAGTACTTC.

The chain employs TRBV4-1 and TRBJ1-2; 8 bases are a match to TRBD1. V dropped 1 base and J dropped 5; count of bases not matched to a gene: 6. Germline V gene lookup returns CDR1 MGHRA and CDR2 YSYEKL. The CDR3 is 15 amino acids. The CDR3 loop reads CASSQGGTGTYGYTF. The CDR3 DNA sequence: TGCGCCAGCAGCCAAGGCGGGACAGGTACTTATGGCTACACCTTC.

The CDR3 DNA follows: TGTGCCAGCAGTTTTTCGACAGGGGTTAAAGGATATGGCTACACCTTC. Translating it yields CASSFSTGVKGYGYTF. The rearrangement links TRBV27 to TRBJ1-2; 8 bases line up with TRBD1. The CDR3 has 16 residues. Germline loops: CDR1 MNHEY, CDR2 SMNVEV (reference sequence). With V trimmed by 3 bases and J by 5 bases, 11 bases remained unmatched.

The chain couples TRBV9 to TRBJ2-3; 9 nucleotides agree with TRBD2. The germline V gene encodes CDR1 SGDLS and CDR2 YYNGEE. The CDR3 totals 14 residues. Trimming removed 3 bases from V and 4 bases from J; junction bases left unmatched: 3. CDR3 sequence: CASSGGRAPDTQYF. The CDR3, as DNA: TGTGCCAGCAGCGGCGGGAGGGCCCCAGATACGCAGTATTTT.

This sequence joins TRBV30 and TRBJ2-7; D is possibly TRBD2 (5 bases). V lost 5 bases and J lost 1, with 18 bases in between. The CDR3 is 15 amino acids. Germline assignment: CDR1 GTSNPN and CDR2 SVGIG (reference sequence). The DNA of the CDR3 is TGTGCCTGGGGAGGACTGACGGGGAAATCCTACGAGCAGTACTTC. As protein: CAWGGLTGKSYEQYF. The whole variable domain, remainder taken from reference TRBV30 and TRBJ2-7, is SQTIHQWPATLVQPVGSPLSLECTVEGTSNPNLYWYRQAAGRGLQLLFYSVGIGQISSEVPQNLSASRPQDRQFILSSKKLLLSDSGFYLCAWGGLTGKSYEQYFGPGTRLTVT.